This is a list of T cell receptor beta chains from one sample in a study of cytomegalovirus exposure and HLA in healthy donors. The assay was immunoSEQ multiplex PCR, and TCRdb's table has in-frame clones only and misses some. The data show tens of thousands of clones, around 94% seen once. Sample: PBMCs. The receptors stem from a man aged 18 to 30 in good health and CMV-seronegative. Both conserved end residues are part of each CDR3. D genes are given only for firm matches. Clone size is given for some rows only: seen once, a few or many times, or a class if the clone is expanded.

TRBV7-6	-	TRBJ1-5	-	CASSHYHQGQGQPQHF	TGTGCCAGCAGCCACTACCATCAGGGTCAGGGTCAGCCCCAGCATTTT
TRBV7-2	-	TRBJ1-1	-	CASSPSGGKGLNTEAFF	TGTGCCAGCAGCCCCTCGGGGGGAAAGGGGTTGAACACTGAAGCTTTCTTT
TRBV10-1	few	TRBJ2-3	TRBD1	CASSPSGQGNTDTQYF	TGCGCCAGCAGTCCTTCGGGACAGGGGAACACAGATACGCAGTATTTT
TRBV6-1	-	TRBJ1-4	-	CASSRGGSGEKLFF	TGTGCCAGCAGTAGGGGAGGGAGTGGGGAAAAACTGTTTTTT
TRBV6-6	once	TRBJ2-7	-	CASSFRGSSYEQYF	TGTGCCAGCAGCTTCCGGGGGAGCTCCTACGAGCAGTACTTC
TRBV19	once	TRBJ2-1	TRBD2	CASNPGTSGVYNEQFF	TGTGCCAGTAACCCCGGGACTAGCGGGGTTTACAATGAGCAGTTCTTC
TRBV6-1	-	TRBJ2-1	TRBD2	CASSVASGSHNEQFF	TGTGCCAGCAGTGTTGCTAGCGGGAGTCACAATGAGCAGTTCTTC
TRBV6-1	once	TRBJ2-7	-	CATKARGGDEQYF	TGTGCCACCAAGGCGAGGGGCGGGGACGAGCAGTACTTC
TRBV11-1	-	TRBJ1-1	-	CASSPMGGNTEAFF	TGTGCCAGCAGCCCAATGGGGGGGAACACTGAAGCTTTCTTT
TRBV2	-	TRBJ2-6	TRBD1	CASSTQGGTGANVLTF	TGTGCCAGCAGTACACAGGGGGGAACTGGGGCCAACGTCCTGACTTTC
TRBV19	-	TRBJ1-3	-	CASSIEQGLSSGNTIYF	TGTGCCAGTAGTATAGAGCAGGGACTTTCCTCTGGAAACACCATATATTTT
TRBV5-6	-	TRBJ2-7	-	CASSLWRGSYEQYF	TGTGCCAGCAGCTTGTGGCGGGGCTCCTACGAGCAGTACTTC
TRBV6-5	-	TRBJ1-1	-	CASSYAGHLTEAFF	TGTGCCAGCAGTTACGCTGGACACCTCACTGAAGCTTTCTTT
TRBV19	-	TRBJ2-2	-	CASCQGPNTGELFF	TGTGCCAGTTGTCAGGGGCCGAACACCGGGGAGCTGTTTTTT
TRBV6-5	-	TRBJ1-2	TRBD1	CASAPGQGMGGYTF	TGTGCCAGCGCCCCGGGACAGGGGATGGGTGGCTACACCTTC
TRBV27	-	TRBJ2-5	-	CASGTNGGFQETQYF	TGTGCCAGCGGAACAAATGGGGGGTTCCAAGAGACCCAGTACTTC
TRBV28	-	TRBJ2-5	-	CASSLGRGAKQETQYF	TGTGCCAGCAGTTTAGGCCGGGGGGCAAAGCAAGAGACCCAGTACTTC
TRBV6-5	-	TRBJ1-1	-	CASSYGGLKNTEAFF	TGTGCCAGCAGTTACGGAGGACTCAAGAACACTGAAGCTTTCTTT
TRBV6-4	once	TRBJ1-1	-	CASSVGGAGTEAFF	TGTGCCAGCAGCGTCGGAGGGGCTGGCACTGAAGCTTTCTTT
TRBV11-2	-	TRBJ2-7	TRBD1	CASSGQGRNEQYF	TGTGCCAGCAGTGGACAGGGGAGGAACGAGCAGTACTTC
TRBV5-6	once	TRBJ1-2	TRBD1	CASSLGLTGTGPLWGYTF	TGTGCCAGCAGCTTGGGGCTGACCGGGACAGGGCCTCTCTGGGGCTACACCTTC
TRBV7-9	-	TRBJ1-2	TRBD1	CASSLARGQDYGYTF	TGTGCCAGCAGCTTAGCCCGGGGACAGGACTATGGCTACACCTTC
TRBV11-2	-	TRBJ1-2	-	CASRSIRGTHNYGYTF	TGTGCCAGCAGGTCAATTAGGGGTACCCATAACTATGGCTACACCTTC
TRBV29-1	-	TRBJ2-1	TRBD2	CSVGSAGGFRNEQFF	TGCAGCGTTGGTTCAGCGGGAGGATTCAGGAATGAGCAGTTCTTC
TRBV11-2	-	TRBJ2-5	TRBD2	CASSLTSGSSETQYF	TGTGCCAGCAGCTTGACTAGCGGGAGCTCTGAGACCCAGTACTTC
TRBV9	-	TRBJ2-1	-	CASSVGDEQFF	TGTGCCAGCAGCGTAGGCGATGAGCAGTTCTTC
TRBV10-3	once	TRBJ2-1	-	CAISESSVNEQFF	TGTGCCATCAGTGAGTCATCGGTTAATGAGCAGTTCTTC
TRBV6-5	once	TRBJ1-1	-	CASTNGPLTEAFF	TGTGCCAGCACCAATGGCCCTCTGACTGAAGCTTTCTTT